This paragraph covers one T cell receptor (beta chain) sequence. Membership in each cohort depended on participant-reported clinical history. The data were taken from a study of blood T cell repertoires in COVID-19. About the study: The United States, Italy and Spain supplied acute and convalescent COVID-19 samples.

Germline V gene data show CDR1 as SGHRS and CDR2 as YFSETQ. Germline trimming cut 0 bases from V and 3 bases from J; bases unmatched to any gene: 6. The CDR3 is 15 amino acids. Profiling relied on immunoSEQ multiplex PCR, and the TCRdb table lists in-frame clones only, not all of them. The table lists approximately 220,000 clones, 90% of them singletons. The chain links TRBV5-1 to TRBJ2-7, with 7 positions matching TRBD1. This clonotype originated in a man aged 30-40 years who had been exposed to COVID-19. The specimen was PBMCs or T cells enriched from blood (not recorded which). CDR3 region: CASSLGMDRYYEQYF. CDR3 nucleotides: TGCGCCAGCAGCTTGGGAATGGACAGGTACTACGAGCAGTACTTC.